Presented here are 6 T cell receptor beta chains from one specimen sequenced in a study of blood T cell repertoires in COVID-19. The table came from immunoSEQ multiplex PCR; TCRdb's copy has only in-frame clones and leaves some out. The sample records 56,000 or so clones, around 80% being singletons. Sequenced: peripheral blood. These receptors were obtained from a man aged 50-59 years with acute or convalescent COVID-19.

This chain uses TRBV7-2 with TRBJ2-7; TRBD2 is a possible D gene (7 bases). This CDR3 contains 14 residues. Trimming shortened V by 4 bases and J by 2 bases, and 12 bases separated the two germline ends. The germline gives CDR1 SGHTA, CDR2 FQGNSA. The CDR3 bases are TGTGCCAGCAGCTGGGGGGGGCGCCCCTACGAGCAGTACTTC. Protein product: CASSWGGRPYEQYF.

The chain combines TRBV19 with TRBJ1-1; tentatively, D is TRBD1 (5 bases). CDR1 and CDR2 (germline): LNHDA, SQIVND (reference sequence). V was trimmed by 8 bases and J by 0 bases, leaving 16 bases between them. The CDR3 extends over 15 amino acids. The DNA of the CDR3 is TGTGCCAGTGCCTACGGGGAGGGGTTGAACACTGAAGCTTTCTTT. This translates into CASAYGEGLNTEAFF.

This sequence joins TRBV6-5 and TRBJ2-1, with 11 bases identical to TRBD1. Germline V CDR1 and CDR2: MNHEY, SVGAGI. V shed 6 bases, J shed 5 bases, and the junction held 6 bases outside the gene matches. CDR3 length: 15 amino acids. CDR3: CASRTRDRGNNEQFF. The CDR3 DNA reads TGTGCCAGCAGGACCCGGGACAGGGGGAACAATGAGCAGTTCTTC.

The chain combines TRBV24-1 with TRBJ2-1; unclear D gene. The length of the CDR3 is 16 residues. The V gene's germline CDR1 is KGHDR and CDR2 SFDVKD. Trimming removed 0 bases from V and 0 bases from J, with 8 bases in between. Here the CDR3 reads CATSDLSTSSYNEQFF. The CDR3 DNA reads TGTGCCACCAGTGATTTGAGCACGAGCTCCTACAATGAGCAGTTCTTC.

A single count supports this clone. The gene calls are TRBV4-1 and TRBJ2-7, with TRBD2 matching over 7 bases. The CDR3 sequence is 16 residues long. CDR1 and CDR2 (germline): MGHRA, YSYEKL. V lost 0 bases and J lost 0; bases outside the gene matches: 5. The CDR3 nucleotides are TGCGCCAGCAGCCAAGATAACGGGGGGAACTCCTACGAGCAGTACTTC. It translates to CASSQDNGGNSYEQYF.

The CDR3 coding sequence is TGCGCCAGCAGCTTGGGATCCCAGGCAGATACGCAGTATTTT. It translates to CASSLGSQADTQYF. The gene calls are TRBV5-1 and TRBJ2-3; D unresolved. V was shortened by 0 bases and J by 4 bases, with 9 bases between the two germline ends. CDR1 SGHRS and CDR2 YFSETQ come from the germline V gene. CDR3 length: 14 amino acids.